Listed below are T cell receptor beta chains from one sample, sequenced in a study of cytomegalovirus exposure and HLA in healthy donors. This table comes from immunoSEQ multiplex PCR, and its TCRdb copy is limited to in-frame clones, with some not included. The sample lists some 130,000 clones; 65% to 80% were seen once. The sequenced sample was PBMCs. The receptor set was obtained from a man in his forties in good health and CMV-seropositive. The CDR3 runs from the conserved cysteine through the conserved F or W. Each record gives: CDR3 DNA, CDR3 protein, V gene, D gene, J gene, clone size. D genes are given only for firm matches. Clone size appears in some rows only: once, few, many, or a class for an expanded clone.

TGTGCCAGTGCTGTAGCGGGAGGTTTCCGTTTCGAGCAGTACTTC | CASAVAGGFRFEQYF | TRBV19 | TRBD2 | TRBJ2-7 | once
TGTGCCAGCAGCTTAACAGGGGGTTATAGCAATCAGCCCCAGCATTTT | CASSLTGGYSNQPQHF | TRBV7-3 | - | TRBJ1-5 | -
TGTGCCAGTTCAGGGGGTTCCTACGAGCAGTACTTC | CASSGGSYEQYF | TRBV19 | TRBD1 | TRBJ2-7 | -
TGTGCCAGCAGTGTGCCGGACAGAGAGAGCTATGGCTACACCTTC | CASSVPDRESYGYTF | TRBV28 | - | TRBJ1-2 | -
TGTGCCAGCAGCCAAGATCTCTGGAACACTGAAGCTTTCTTT | CASSQDLWNTEAFF | TRBV14 | - | TRBJ1-1 | few
TGTGCCAGCAGCTTTTTACACATGAACACTGAAGCTTTCTTT | CASSFLHMNTEAFF | TRBV7-9 | - | TRBJ1-1 | once
TGTGCCAGCAGCTCCATTGGCAGCGCGAACACCGGGGAGCTGTTTTTT | CASSSIGSANTGELFF | TRBV11-3 | - | TRBJ2-2 | -
TGTGCCAGCAGCAAAACTCCCGACTACGAGCAGTACTTC | CASSKTPDYEQYF | TRBV7-6 | - | TRBJ2-7 | -
TGCAGCGTTGAGTTCTCTAGCGGGAGGTTTTCCTACGAGCAGTACTTC | CSVEFSSGRFSYEQYF | TRBV29-1 | TRBD2 | TRBJ2-7 | -
TGTGCCAGTAGTCACTCAGGGGGTTCCTACGAGCAGTACTTC | CASSHSGGSYEQYF | TRBV19 | TRBD1 | TRBJ2-7 | -
TGTGCCAGCAGCTTAGCAGGGGGAACGACCTATGGCTACACCTTC | CASSLAGGTTYGYTF | TRBV7-9 | - | TRBJ1-2 | -
TGCGCCAGCAGCCCGGGCAATACAGGGCAAGAGACCCAGTACTTC | CASSPGNTGQETQYF | TRBV5-1 | - | TRBJ2-5 | -
TGTGCCAGCAGGGGACAGGGACCCTACGAGCAGTACTTC | CASRGQGPYEQYF | TRBV2 | TRBD1 | TRBJ2-7 | -
TGTGCCAGCAGCTTAGGAGGGAAGGCCGAGCAGTACTTC | CASSLGGKAEQYF | TRBV7-2 | - | TRBJ2-7 | -
TGTGCCAGCAGCCAAGAAGGAGGGGGGGAGCCCTACAATGAGCAGTTCTTC | CASSQEGGGEPYNEQFF | TRBV4-2 | - | TRBJ2-1 | -
TGTGCCAGCAGCTTTATGGAGGGGGGGCACACTGAAGCTTTCTTT | CASSFMEGGHTEAFF | TRBV7-9 | - | TRBJ1-1 | -
TGTGCCAGCAGCCGCCAGGACAGCTCCTACGAGCAGTACTTC | CASSRQDSSYEQYF | TRBV5-4 | - | TRBJ2-7 | -
TGTGCCAGCAGTGAACCCATCCCTAATGAAAAACTGTTTTTT | CASSEPIPNEKLFF | TRBV6-1 | - | TRBJ1-4 | -
TGTGCCAGCAGTGCCCTTCGGGGTGGAGGAATTGAAAAACTGTTTTTT | CASSALRGGGIEKLFF | TRBV6-1 | - | TRBJ1-4 | -
TGTGCCAGCAGTCGACTTCGGGACACTGAAGCTTTCTTT | CASSRLRDTEAFF | TRBV6-4 | - | TRBJ1-1 | -
TGTGCCAGCAGTGGCTACAGGGGCTCCTCCTCTGGGGCCAACGTCCTGACTTTC | CASSGYRGSSSGANVLTF | TRBV2 | TRBD1 | TRBJ2-6 | -
TGTGCCATCAGGGGACTAGCGGGAGAGAAGGGCGGGGAGCTGTTTTTT | CAIRGLAGEKGGELFF | TRBV10-3 | TRBD2 | TRBJ2-2 | -
TGTGCCAGCAGTACACAGGGGGGGGCCTACGAGCAGTACTTC | CASSTQGGAYEQYF | TRBV6-5 | - | TRBJ2-7 | -
TGCAGCGTACAGACAACCGAGCAGTACTTC | CSVQTTEQYF | TRBV29-1 | - | TRBJ2-7 | -
TGCGCCAGCAGCTTGGAGGGGGACTATCAACCCTACGAGCAGTACTTC | CASSLEGDYQPYEQYF | TRBV5-1 | - | TRBJ2-7 | -